These T cell receptor beta chains were read from a single sample in a study of T cells after yellow fever vaccination. A single record per CDR3 protein comes from TCRdb applying MiXCR to the 5' RACE reads. The sample has approximately 74,000 distinct CDR3 sequences; approximately 5% are singletons. The sample here was CD4+ T cells sorted from PBMCs, taken roughly 14 days after the first yellow fever vaccination. The receptors here all came from a man aged 18 to 30 who received the YFV17D yellow fever vaccine. Each CDR3 is given with its conserved first and last residue. A D gene is named only where the DNA matches it firmly.

d_gene,j_gene,v_gene,CDR3aa
NA,TRBJ2-2,TRBV6-4,CASSEDRETGELFF
NA,TRBJ2-1,TRBV20-1,CSAPRNEQFF
NA,TRBJ2-5,TRBV4-3,CASSQDYETQYF
NA,TRBJ2-2,TRBV7-2,CASSFLSTGELFF
NA,TRBJ2-3,TRBV25-1,CASSALSEDTQYF
NA,TRBJ2-1,TRBV5-1,CASSLLLRTLSYNEQFF
NA,TRBJ2-7,TRBV9,CASSVVPGPDYEQYF
NA,TRBJ1-3,TRBV4-3,CASSSTRSGNTIYF
NA,TRBJ2-7,TRBV7-2,CASSLVAVDSYEQYF
NA,TRBJ2-5,TRBV7-2,CASSRAETQYF